This TCR beta chain appears in the sequencing data of a study of blood T cell repertoires in COVID-19. Patients in Seattle were enrolled during active infection, then followed longitudinally. Authors' analysis steps: Amplification with reference gene primers provided the estimates of nucleated cell counts. Profiling relied on immunoSEQ multiplex PCR, and the TCRdb table lists in-frame clones only, not all of them. That table gives V, J and clone size, and the DNA gave D and trimming. The sample lists approximately 180,000 clones, more than 75% occurring once. Sequenced material: peripheral blood. The receptor was derived from a woman in her 70s with COVID-19, enrolled during active disease.

The CDR3 region is CASSLAGQEYEQYF. The CDR3 DNA reads as TGTGCCAGCAGCTTAGCGGGACAAGAGTACGAGCAGTACTTC. The chain carries TRBV7-9 and TRBJ2-7, with a weak D call TRBD1 (6 bases). Trimming pared 0 bases from V and 4 bases from J, leaving 10 bases between. The germline CDR1 and CDR2 sequences are SEHNR and FQNEAQ (reference sequence). The length of the CDR3 is 14 residues.